This TCR beta chain comes out of a study of cytomegalovirus exposure and HLA in healthy donors (dated 2017 in TCRdb). With respect to the entire study: An earlier analysis of several hundred of the donors reported 276 Gb of sequence data and 117 million unique TCR beta sequences obtained from some 200 million T cells. An early release that covered about 600 HLA-typed donors contained around 300 gigabases of sequencing data and around 80 million unique TCR sequences. Among the roughly 380 genotyped donors, approximately 82% belonged to the genetic ancestry cluster associated with self-reported Caucasian donors. The study aimed to test whether signatures of past pathogen exposure could be identified by cataloging public T cell receptors. Using immunosequencing, the study profiled T cell repertoires from roughly 650 subjects and related those repertoires to cytomegalovirus serostatus. In addition to the first cohort of roughly 670 subjects, a separate validation cohort of around 110 different subjects was used. The study combined high-throughput TCR immunosequencing, statistical association of individual TCRs with disease status, and machine learning to predict cytomegalovirus infection status. To study patterns of TCR occurrence, a later analysis re-analyzed previously published TCR beta repertoires from several hundred donors and added high-resolution HLA genotyping. Rather than using new phenotypic data, the later analysis identified candidate immune exposures from TCR beta sequences and from how often those sequences occurred across donors. An earlier analysis of approximately 630 of the donors applied high-throughput TCR beta sequencing to assess whether each TCR beta V gene segment acted as functional or pseudogenic. Donor age, sex, ethnicity and CMV serostatus were compiled together with the repertoire data. In a later genetic analysis, genome-wide SNP genotypes for about 55% of the roughly 700 donors were used, and that subset was treated as a discovery cohort. Every discovery cohort repertoire had been produced on one sequencing platform. Class I and class II HLA loci were covered by the typing at four-digit resolution. Typing coverage varied by locus: about 629-630 donors for A, B, C, DRB1 and DQB1; roughly 500 for DQA1; more than 600 for DPA1; about 450 for DPB1. Roughly 5 DR-DQ haplotypes were handled as single units for association and clustering, since linkage in the cohort was strong. Among some 410 genotyped donors of the cohort, an average of approximately 240,000 unique TCR beta nucleotide sequences was sequenced per donor, of which 15% to 20% were non-productive. Results the study describes overall, beyond this receptor: Compared with the approximately 600-donor mean, donors in an Asian-associated ancestry cluster had fewer N-insertions in productive TCRs, according to a later genetic analysis. Because counts were too low, more than 15 rarely observed V segments, including chromosome 9 orphons, were left out of the earlier analysis of some 600 of the donors. In the study, approximately 160 TCR beta chains were listed as associated with cytomegalovirus. It was suggested by the authors that the approach could potentially be generalized to other disease states and immunological phenotypes. In both the original and validation cohorts, the classifier was reported to diagnose cytomegalovirus status with high specificity and sensitivity. Linkage disequilibrium might explain the correlated functional status among segregating V segments, but an unknown experimental factor could not be excluded. In a later genetic analysis, a missense DCLRE1C variant was associated with V-gene and J-gene trimming of TCR beta chains, and the association was replicated in an independent cohort. In a later analysis, the rate of TCR association differed among HLA loci, with DRB1 alleles having the most associated TCRs and HLA-C alleles having the fewest. HLA typing was unavailable for some donors at each locus, so association tests used only the typed subset. A few of the identified cytomegalovirus-associated TCR beta chains were confirmed in vitro to be specific for cytomegalovirus antigens. A later analysis found that most CMV-associated TCR beta chains appeared HLA-restricted, with HLA associations seemingly driven largely by CMV exposure. This cohort had only TCR beta chains sequenced, and the lack of alpha or paired-chain data limited which features could be detected. The presence/absence analyses assumed that sequencing depth was roughly uniform across donors, and that assumption may not be true. Assigning TCR associations to individual alleles was difficult when HLA alleles, especially DR and DQ, strongly co-occurred. The 87-base-pair reads could not distinguish some IMGT-functional V segments, including TRBV6-2 and TRBV6-3, so those segments were excluded. In a later analysis, several top co-occurrence clusters were reported to appear linked to parvovirus B19, influenza, CMV and Epstein-Barr virus. Compared with equally common non-associated chains, HLA-associated TCR beta chains in a later analysis were more clonally expanded and had lower generation probabilities. A group of highly shared sequence variants was considered likely to be a technical artifact of the sequencing pipeline. At a false discovery rate of 0.05, a later analysis linked 15,000 to 20,000 TCR beta sequences to specific HLA alleles. CMV serostatus was the only immune exposure information available for the cohort. A further reported finding was that TCR beta sequences accurately predicted the HLA-A and HLA-B alleles for most subjects in the first cohort. An earlier analysis of around 540 of the donors showed that most TCR beta V segments appeared in productive rearrangements either about 90% or about 30% of the time, which broadly matched IMGT annotations. Most TCR sequences were observed very rarely across donors, whereas some public TCRs were present in many individuals.

Only one count was recorded for this clone. The antigen this receptor binds is unknown. Base quality data are lacking; no much larger clone is found one base away. The cohort was made up of roughly 670 healthy bone marrow donors. At the time of sampling, all cohort members were nominally healthy, though unrecorded immune exposures were likely present. The donor tested CMV seronegative, placing the donor among the 350 or so seronegative members of the cohort. Each donor provided a peripheral blood sample, and peripheral blood mononuclear cells were used for TCR beta sequencing. The Qiagen DNeasy Blood Extraction Kit was used to extract genomic DNA from the blood cell samples. From the germline V gene, CDR1 is SGHRS and CDR2 is YFSETQ. The CDR3 has 16 amino acids, counting the end cysteine and phenylalanine. The kept DNA is CDR3 alone, 48 bases in frame from the first base. The V and J ends are trimmed by 1 base and 3 bases, leaving 17 bases between them.

Library preparation used the immunoSEQ multiplex PCR assay. For the multiplex PCR, a mixture combining 60 forward primers for TCR Vbeta segments and 13 reverse primers for TCR Jbeta segments was used. The CDR3 region of rearranged TCR beta genes was amplified from genomic DNA by a multiplex PCR assay. The Illumina HiSeq System was used to sequence the amplified TCR beta libraries as 87-base-pair reads. As for the original processing: In a later analysis, tens of millions of unique TCR beta chains were counted across the 500 to 700 repertoires, and around 11 million of these chains were shared by at least two donors. To remove PCR and sequencing errors, raw reads were error-corrected and collapsed into unique sequences using a nearest-neighbor algorithm that merged closely related sequences. To assign V, D and J gene segments, CDR3 sequences were aligned to IMGT reference sequences. For a sequence to be retained, a match of at least six nucleotides to both a V gene segment and a J gene segment was required. Rearrangements were called productive when the CDR3 lacked stop codons and stayed in frame with V and J; all others were non-productive. CDR3 was defined according to IMGT convention as the region running from the second conserved V-encoded cysteine to the conserved J-encoded phenylalanine. The earlier analysis of some 580 of the donors excluded any sequence lacking an unambiguous match to a single V gene segment. An earlier analysis of under 750 of the donors called V segments functional above 56.7% productive rearrangements and segregating when the between-donor standard deviation exceeded 5%. A statistical classification framework was developed to diagnose cytomegalovirus status using the catalog of TCR beta chain sequences. In a later analysis, V and J genes were assigned by comparing TCR nucleotide sequences against IMGT/GENE-DB human TR gene sequences. The TCRdist pipeline was used in a later analysis to assign CDR3 sequences and most-parsimonious VDJ recombination scenarios. A later analysis defined each TCR beta chain by its CDR3 amino acid sequence plus V-gene family, and excluded reads lacking a unique V-gene family. As a way to deal with suspected cross-contamination and a sequencing artifact, a later analysis dropped 592 nucleotide sequences that were highly shared and had low generation probability. In a later analysis, a clonal expansion index was calculated for each public chain from normalized within-repertoire ranks of inferred template counts. In a later analysis, generation probabilities were computed with a VDJ recombination model fitted to out-of-frame rearrangements, and the resulting probabilities were checked against IGoR. In a later analysis, hypergeometric tests were used to score TCR-TCR, TCR-HLA and TCR-CMV co-occurrence, with a repertoire-size bias correction applied to TCR pairs. In a later analysis, false discovery rates were estimated by permuting HLA or CMV assignments 20 times. In a later analysis, co-occurring TCRs were grouped using DBSCAN, and TCRdist sequence similarity was added for clustering within HLA-allele-positive subsets. Repertoires with fewer than 30,000 or more than 120,000 public chains, plus five repertoires with anomalous nucleotide sharing, were excluded from co-occurrence clustering. In TCRdb, the immuneACCESS table is reduced to in-frame sequences with V and J assigned. These tables do not hold every clone; where another copy was compared, an unresolved V gene accounts for under half, and the others remain unexplained. That table supplies the V and J calls and clone size; D and trimming were determined from the DNA. The sample includes fewer than 250,000 clones, with more than 60% observed a single time. Clones ranked in the top ten supply about 0.2% of the sample.

This sequence was found in a girl between 2 and 10 years old in good health and CMV-seronegative. Sequenced input: PBMCs. Here the chain combines TRBV5-1 and TRBJ2-7; the D gene remains uncertain. The CDR3 region: CASSLQAPRLFYEQYF. The bases read TGCGCCAGCAGCTTGCAGGCTCCCCGTTTATTCTACGAGCAGTACTTC.